This entry lists 2 T cell receptor beta chains sequenced from one sample in a study of T cells in Graves' hyperthyroidism and ophthalmopathy. Amplified regions were TCR beta CDR3 sequences from RNA transcripts. The study used the HTBI primer set for a first-round RT-PCR of the TCR CDR3. Via MiXCR, TCRdb re-called the multiplex PCR reads, giving one row per CDR3 protein. The sample carries more than 95,000 distinct CDR3 sequences, roughly 44% recorded once. Sequenced sample: blood. These receptors all come from a man between 35 and 55 years old with Graves' hyperthyroidism.

Ten or more counts support this clonotype. The V call is TRBV20-1, the J call TRBJ1-1; 9 positions agree with TRBD1. The germline gives CDR1 DFQATT, CDR2 SNEGSKA (reference sequence). V shed 1 base and J 4 bases; nucleotides not matched to a gene: 7. This CDR3 has 15 residues. As DNA, the CDR3 is TGCAGTGCTAGAGCGAGGACAGGGGTAATCACTGAAGCTTTCTTT. As protein: CSARARTGVITEAFF.

The chain uses TRBV24-1 and TRBJ1-5; 7 nucleotides line up with TRBD1. The germline gives CDR1 KGHDR, CDR2 SFDVKD. After removal of 4 bases from V and 9 bases from J, the junction contained 8 bases not matched to a gene. The CDR3 spans 14 residues. This chain's CDR3 is CATSETRGQPPQHF. CDR3 sequence (DNA): TGTGCCACCAGTGAGACTAGGGGGCAACCGCCCCAGCATTTT.